These 27 T cell receptor beta chains originate from one sample sequenced in a study of radiation and T cells in renal cell carcinoma. TCRdb keeps only in-frame clones here, not all; method: immunoSEQ multiplex PCR. Among 100,000 to 150,000 clones listed, 70% to 90% were seen once. Time point meaning: blood 2 weeks post-SBRT. Specified treatment: 15 Gy SBRT to primary tumor, nephrectomy 4 weeks later. Material: blood, obtained from a patient whose treatment included radiotherapy and nephrectomy. Receptors originate from a woman aged 65 to 85 with renal cell carcinoma.

The chain is built from TRBV27 and TRBJ1-2; no reliable D call. Trimming pared 4 bases from V and 4 bases from J, leaving 13 bases between. Germline V gives CDR1 MNHEY, CDR2 SMNVEV (reference sequence). This CDR3 contains 14 residues. The CDR3 spells CASSSDGRPYGYTF. The CDR3 DNA reads as TGTGCCAGCAGTTCCGACGGACGCCCCTATGGCTACACCTTC.

This chain uses TRBV2 with TRBJ1-1; D might be TRBD1 (5 bases). The germline V gene encodes CDR1 SNHLY and CDR2 FYNNEI. CDR3 size: 13 residues. With 6 bases removed from V and 1 base from J, the gap between germline ends came to 9 bases. The CDR3 sequence: CASRVRANTEAFF. DNA of the CDR3: TGTGCCAGCAGAGTCAGGGCGAACACTGAAGCTTTCTTT.

The rearrangement joins TRBV7-9 to TRBJ1-4; D uncertain. This CDR3 has 13 residues. Germline assignment: CDR1 SEHNR and CDR2 FQNEAQ (reference sequence). The V end was cut by 6 bases, the J end by 8 bases, with 13 bases between. The CDR3 DNA sequence: TGTGCCAGCAGGATCGGATACGAAGAAAAACTGTTTTTT. The encoded protein is CASRIGYEEKLFF.

V gene TRBV7-6 combines with J gene TRBJ2-2, with a tentative D call TRBD2 (6 bases). Germline CDR1 SGHVS, CDR2 FNYEAQ. Trimming took 5 bases from V and 7 from J, leaving 26 bases between them. The CDR3 totals 18 residues. This chain's CDR3 is CASSRAGGSPWIIGELFF. The CDR3 nucleotides are TGTGCCAGCAGCCGGGCCGGGGGTTCTCCTTGGATAATCGGGGAGCTGTTTTTT.

The chain uses TRBV7-8 and TRBJ2-7, with 11 bases identical to TRBD2. CDR1 SGHVS and CDR2 FQNEAQ come from the germline V gene. V lost 1 base and J lost 4; bases outside the gene matches: 9. This CDR3 is 17 amino acids long. The CDR3 spells CASSLGLSGGGGYEQYF. CDR3 coding DNA: TGTGCCAGCAGCTTAGGGCTTAGCGGGGGGGGAGGATACGAGCAGTACTTC.

This clone was recorded only once. The rearrangement links TRBV6-1 to TRBJ2-7, with D unresolved. This CDR3 spans 14 amino acids. Trimming took 7 bases from V and 3 from J, leaving 16 bases between them. Germline V gene sequence: CDR1 MNHNS, CDR2 SASEGT. The CDR3 here is CASTGVKPGYEQYF. The CDR3, as DNA: TGTGCCAGCACTGGGGTCAAGCCTGGCTACGAGCAGTACTTC.

The gene calls are TRBV5-8 and TRBJ1-5; tentatively, D is TRBD1 (5 bases). Looked up from germline, CDR1 is SGHTS and CDR2 is YDEGEE. V was cut by 4 bases and J by 3 bases, with 14 bases left in between. This CDR3 region has 15 residues. CDR3 DNA sequence: TGTGCCAGCAGCCGGGACGGAATAAACAATCAGCCCCAGCATTTT. The encoded protein is CASSRDGINNQPQHF. The full variable domain, completed using reference TRBV5-8 and TRBJ1-5, is EAGVTQSPTHLIKTRGQQATLRCSPISGHTSVYWYQQALGLGLQFLLWYDEGEERNRGNFPPRFSGRQFPNYSSELNVNALELEDSALYLCASSRDGINNQPQHFGDGTRLSIL.

The chain is built from TRBV7-2 and TRBJ1-2; possibly TRBD1 for D (5 bases). The CDR3 spans 15 residues. Germline values: CDR1 SGHTA, CDR2 FQGNSA. Trimming stripped 4 bases from V and 4 bases from J, with 16 bases between. The CDR3 bases are TGTGCCAGCAGCTCGGTCCGGGACGACCTCTATGGCTACACCTTC. Translated, it gives CASSSVRDDLYGYTF.

This clone occurred a few times. This CDR3 is CASSYRGTGELFF. The CDR3, as DNA: TGTGCCAGCAGCTACAGGGGTACCGGGGAGCTGTTTTTT. This chain connects TRBV7-3 to TRBJ2-2; 7 bases align to TRBD1. The germline V gene encodes CDR1 SGHTA and CDR2 FQGTGA. The CDR3 covers 13 residues. Unmatched junction bases numbered 1, after V lost 4 bases and J lost 5 bases.

The V call is TRBV9, the J call TRBJ2-1; 7 bases fit TRBD1. CDR3 length equals 16 residues. Per germline, CDR1 SGDLS and CDR2 YYNGEE. The V gene end was trimmed by 1 base and the J gene end by 3 bases; junction bases not matched to a gene: 7. The CDR3 DNA reads TGTGCCAGCAGCGTACCTCCCGGGACAGTCTACAATGAGCAGTTCTTC. Amino acid sequence: CASSVPPGTVYNEQFF.

V and J are TRBV5-4 and TRBJ2-2; D is possibly TRBD2 (5 bases). Germline lookup yields CDR1 SGHNT and CDR2 YYREEE (reference sequence). V lost 4 bases and J 1 base, leaving 14 bases between the germline ends. This CDR3 comprises 16 residues. The chain's CDR3 is CASSPATGRNTGELFF. CDR3 sequence (DNA): TGTGCCAGCAGCCCTGCGACGGGGAGGAACACCGGGGAGCTGTTTTTT. Supplemented by reference TRBV5-4 and TRBJ2-2, the full variable domain reads ETGVTQSPTHLIKTRGQQVTLRCSSQSGHNTVSWYQQALGQGPQFIFQYYREEENGRGNFPPRFSGLQFPNYSSELNVNALELDDSALYLCASSPATGRNTGELFFGEGSRLTVL.

This chain links TRBV7-2 with TRBJ1-2; TRBD1 might be the D (5 bases). In germline, CDR1 is SGHTA, CDR2 FQGNSA. The V end was cut by 1 base, the J end by 4 bases, with 10 bases between. The CDR3 spans 14 residues. CDR3 bases: TGTGCCAGCAGCTTAGGGCAGGGTATCTATGGCTACACCTTC. This translates into CASSLGQGIYGYTF.

The genes are TRBV4-3 and TRBJ1-5; TRBD1 matches at 8 bases. This CDR3 has 14 amino acids. Germline-derived CDR1 and CDR2 are LGHNA and YSLEER. Trimming at V came to 2 bases and at J to 7 bases, leaving 4 bases not matched to a gene. The CDR3 is CASSQLGQGQPQHF. In DNA, the CDR3 is TGCGCCAGCAGCCAACTTGGACAGGGCCAGCCCCAGCATTTT.

V gene TRBV28 combines with J gene TRBJ2-6; TRBD1 aligns across 7 bases. Germline trimming cut 4 bases from V and 4 bases from J; bases unmatched to any gene: 4. Germline V lookup: CDR1 MDHEN, CDR2 SYDVKM. This CDR3 spans 15 amino acids. Written as DNA, the CDR3 is TGTGCCAGCAGTTCTACAGGGGAGGGGGCCAACGTCCTGACTTTC. Amino acids: CASSSTGEGANVLTF.

This clone was seen only once. The V call is TRBV13, the J call TRBJ2-3; D remains unclear. Deletions cut 4 bases from V and 0 bases from J, with 5 bases between. CDR1 is PRHDT and CDR2 is FYEKMQ in the germline V gene (reference sequence). The CDR3 runs to 13 residues. In nucleotides, the CDR3 is TGTGCCAGCAGCTCCGACAGCACAGATACGCAGTATTTT. Protein sequence: CASSSDSTDTQYF.

The gene calls are TRBV7-2 and TRBJ2-3; TRBD2 agrees at 10 bases. After removal of 1 base from V and 15 bases from J, the junction contained 7 bases not matched to a gene. Germline-derived CDR1 and CDR2 are SGHTA and FQGNSA. This CDR3 is 13 amino acids long. CDR3 in amino acids: CASSLVEAGGLYF. DNA for the CDR3: TGTGCCAGCAGCTTAGTAGAAGCGGGGGGGCTTTATTTT.

CDR3 sequence: CASSLEPQGISGNTIYF. For the CDR3, the DNA is TGTGCCAGCAGCTTAGAACCTCAGGGGATATCTGGAAACACCATATATTTT. The genes are TRBV7-2 and TRBJ1-3; perhaps TRBD1 as D (6 bases). Germline V gives CDR1 SGHTA, CDR2 FQGNSA. The CDR3 length is 17 residues. V gave up 1 base and J gave up 1 base, with 14 bases separating them. Full variable domain (missing parts from reference TRBV7-2 and TRBJ1-3): GAGVSQSPSNKVTEKGKDVELRCDPISGHTALYWYRQSLGQGLEFLIYFQGNSAPDKSGLPSDRFSAERTGGSVSTLTIQRTQQEDSAVYLCASSLEPQGISGNTIYFGEGSWLTVV.

This clone was seen a single time. J is TRBJ2-3 and V is TRBV6-6; D is perhaps TRBD2 (6 bases). Between the trimmed V and J ends, which lost 6 bases and 6 bases, there was a span of 16 bases. Germline loops: CDR1 MNHNY, CDR2 SVGAGI (reference sequence). CDR3 length: 14 amino acids. CDR3 protein: CASRDTGGVDTQYF. CDR3 nucleotide sequence: TGTGCCAGCAGGGACACCGGCGGGGTTGATACGCAGTATTTT.

The chain joins TRBV7-2 to TRBJ1-4, with 8 bases that match TRBD1. Germline V CDR1 and CDR2: SGHTA, FQGNSA. CDR3 size: 13 residues. After removal of 5 bases from V and 8 bases from J, the junction contained 4 bases not matched to a gene. CDR3: CASSRQGREKLFF. Here the CDR3 DNA reads TGTGCCAGCAGCCGACAGGGGAGAGAAAAACTGTTTTTT.

The chain uses TRBV30 and TRBJ1-4; D remains unclear. CDR3 length equals 12 residues. Germline V gene lookup returns CDR1 GTSNPN and CDR2 SVGIG (reference sequence). Trimming shortened V by 5 bases and J by 4 bases, and 8 bases separated the two germline ends. CDR3 residues: CAWCPDNEKLFF. DNA of the CDR3: TGTGCCTGGTGCCCGGATAATGAAAAACTGTTTTTT.

The J gene is TRBJ1-5, the V gene TRBV28; TRBD1 matches at 10 bases. The CDR3 covers 17 residues. Germline V gives CDR1 MDHEN, CDR2 SYDVKM. Trimming removed 2 bases from V and 6 bases from J; junction bases left unmatched: 10. CDR3 in DNA: TGTGCCAGCAGTTTAGGATCGGGGACAGGGGTGGTTCAGCCCCAGCATTTT. It encodes CASSLGSGTGVVQPQHF.

The chain couples TRBV16 to TRBJ2-3; 11 bases fit TRBD1. This CDR3 has 15 residues. The germline gives CDR1 KGHSY, CDR2 FQNENV. V was clipped by 2 bases and J by 4 bases; unmatched bases: 2. DNA of the CDR3: TGTGCCAGCAGCCAACGGACAGGGGGCGCAGATACGCAGTATTTT. Translating it yields CASSQRTGGADTQYF.

Here the CDR3 DNA reads TGTGCCAGCAGCTTACGGGGACTAGCGGGGGACAATGAGCAGTTCTTC. Protein product: CASSLRGLAGDNEQFF. The chain couples TRBV7-6 to TRBJ2-1; 14 nucleotides agree with TRBD2. The germline CDR1 and CDR2 sequences are SGHVS and FNYEAQ. V lost 2 bases, J lost 5 bases, and 2 bases stayed unmatched. This CDR3 spans 16 amino acids.

The genes are TRBV2 and TRBJ2-1, with TRBD2 matching over 15 bases. Per germline, CDR1 SNHLY and CDR2 FYNNEI. CDR3 length equals 15 residues. V lost 6 bases and J lost 8; bases outside the gene matches: 5. CDR3 region: CASSPGTSGGYEQFF. In nucleotides, the CDR3 is TGTGCCAGCAGCCCCGGGACTAGCGGGGGGTATGAGCAGTTCTTC.

This rearrangement joins TRBV7-2 to TRBJ2-2; 7 bases fit TRBD1. The ends lost 5 bases at V and 0 bases at J; junction bases unmatched: 6. CDR1 is SGHTA, CDR2 FQGNSA, per germline. This CDR3 has 16 residues. CDR3 in DNA: TGTGCCAGCAGCCTGGACAGGCGCGCGAACACCGGGGAGCTGTTTTTT. Protein sequence: CASSLDRRANTGELFF.

The chain's CDR3 is CASSPLQGVVETQYF. For the CDR3, the DNA is TGTGCCAGCTCACCACTGCAGGGGGTGGTTGAGACCCAGTACTTC. The J gene is TRBJ2-5, the V gene TRBV18; 7 positions match TRBD1. This CDR3 has 15 amino acids. V shed 1 base, J shed 5 bases, and the junction held 7 bases outside the gene matches. From germline, CDR1 is KGHSH and CDR2 LQKENI.

This chain joins TRBV28 and TRBJ1-1, with 7 bases lining up with TRBD1. The CDR3 loop spans 14 amino acids. In germline, CDR1 is MDHEN, CDR2 SYDVKM. V dropped 7 bases and J dropped 1; count of bases not matched to a gene: 6. The chain's CDR3 is CASTLEGANTEAFF. The CDR3 coding sequence is TGTGCCAGCACCCTAGAGGGGGCGAACACTGAAGCTTTCTTT.